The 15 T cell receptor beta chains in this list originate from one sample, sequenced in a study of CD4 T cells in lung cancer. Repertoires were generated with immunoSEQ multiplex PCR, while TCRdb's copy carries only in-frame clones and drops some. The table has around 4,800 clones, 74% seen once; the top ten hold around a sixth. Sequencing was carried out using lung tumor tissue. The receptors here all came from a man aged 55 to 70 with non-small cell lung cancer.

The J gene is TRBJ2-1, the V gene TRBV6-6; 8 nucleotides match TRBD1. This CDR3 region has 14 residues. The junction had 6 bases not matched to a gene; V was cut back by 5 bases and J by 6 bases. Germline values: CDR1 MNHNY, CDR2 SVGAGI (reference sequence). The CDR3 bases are TGTGCCAGCAGTCCGACAGGGGTCCGCAATGAGCAGTTCTTC. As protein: CASSPTGVRNEQFF.

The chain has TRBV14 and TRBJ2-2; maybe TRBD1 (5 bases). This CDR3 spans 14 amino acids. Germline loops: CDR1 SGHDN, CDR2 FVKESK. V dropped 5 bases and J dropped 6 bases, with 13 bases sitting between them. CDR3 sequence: CASSVTQGAGELFF. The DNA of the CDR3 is TGTGCCAGCAGCGTAACGCAGGGTGCCGGGGAGCTGTTTTTT. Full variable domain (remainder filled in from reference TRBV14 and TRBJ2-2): EAGVTQFPSHSVIEKGQTVTLRCDPISGHDNLYWYRRVMGKEIKFLLHFVKESKQDESGMPNNRFLAERTGGTYSTLKVQPAELEDSGVYFCASSVTQGAGELFFGEGSRLTVL.

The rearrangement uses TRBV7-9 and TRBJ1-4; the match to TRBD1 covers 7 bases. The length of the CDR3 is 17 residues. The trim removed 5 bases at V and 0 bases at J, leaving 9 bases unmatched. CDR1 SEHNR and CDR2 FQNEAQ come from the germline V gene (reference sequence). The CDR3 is CASSHRQGTATNEKLFF. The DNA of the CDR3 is TGTGCCAGCAGCCACAGACAGGGCACAGCAACTAATGAAAAACTGTTTTTT.

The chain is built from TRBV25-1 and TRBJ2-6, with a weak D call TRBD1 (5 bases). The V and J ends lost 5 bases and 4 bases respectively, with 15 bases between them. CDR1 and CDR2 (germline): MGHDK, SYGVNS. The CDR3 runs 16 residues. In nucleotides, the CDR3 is TGTGCCAGCAGTTCGGCAGGGCAGTTGGGGGCCAACGTCCTGACTTTC. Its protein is CASSSAGQLGANVLTF.

CDR3 amino acids: CASRGLAGPGWSDEQFF. CDR3 DNA sequence: TGTGCCAGTAGGGGACTAGCGGGGCCGGGGTGGAGCGATGAGCAGTTCTTC. V and J are TRBV2 and TRBJ2-1; 13 nucleotides match TRBD2. The CDR3 consists of 17 residues. Germline V lookup: CDR1 SNHLY, CDR2 FYNNEI. V was pared by 9 bases and J by 8 bases, with 16 bases of the junction left unmatched.

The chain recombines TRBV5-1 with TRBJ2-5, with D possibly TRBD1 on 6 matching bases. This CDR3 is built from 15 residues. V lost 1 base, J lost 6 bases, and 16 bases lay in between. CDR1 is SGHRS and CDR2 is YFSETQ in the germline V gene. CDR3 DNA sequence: TGCGCCAGCAGCTTGAGGATGGAAGGGGGTAAGACCCAGTACTTC. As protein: CASSLRMEGGKTQYF.

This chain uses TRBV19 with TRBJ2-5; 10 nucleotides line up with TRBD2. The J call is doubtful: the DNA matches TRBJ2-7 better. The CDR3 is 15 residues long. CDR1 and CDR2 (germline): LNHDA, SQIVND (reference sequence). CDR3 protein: CASTRTSGLTYEQYF. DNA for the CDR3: TGTGCCAGTACAAGGACTAGCGGACTTACCTACGAGCAGTACTTC.

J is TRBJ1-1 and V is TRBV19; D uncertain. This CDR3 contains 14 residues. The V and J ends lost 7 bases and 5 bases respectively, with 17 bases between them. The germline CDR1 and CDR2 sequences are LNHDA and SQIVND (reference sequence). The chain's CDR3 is CASTPESWRTEAFF. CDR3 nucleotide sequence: TGTGCCAGTACCCCCGAAAGTTGGCGGACTGAAGCTTTCTTT. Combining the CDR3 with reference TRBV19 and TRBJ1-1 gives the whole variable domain DGGITQSPKYLFRKEGQNVTLSCEQNLNHDAMYWYRQDPGQGLRLIYYSQIVNDFQKGDIAEGYSVSREKKESFPLTVTSAQKNPTAFYLCASTPESWRTEAFFGQGTRLTVV.

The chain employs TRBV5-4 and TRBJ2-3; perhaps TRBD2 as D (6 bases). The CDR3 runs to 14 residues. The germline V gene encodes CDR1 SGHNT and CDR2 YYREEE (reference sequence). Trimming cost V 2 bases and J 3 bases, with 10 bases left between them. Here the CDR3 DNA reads TGTGCCAGCAGCTTTACCGGGAGAACAGATACGCAGTATTTT. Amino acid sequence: CASSFTGRTDTQYF.

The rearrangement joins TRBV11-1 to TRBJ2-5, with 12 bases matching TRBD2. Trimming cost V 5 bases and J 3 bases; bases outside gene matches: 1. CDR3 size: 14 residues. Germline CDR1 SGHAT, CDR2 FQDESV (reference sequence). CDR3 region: CASSRTSGKETQYF. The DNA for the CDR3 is TGTGCCAGCAGCCGGACTAGCGGGAAAGAGACCCAGTACTTC.

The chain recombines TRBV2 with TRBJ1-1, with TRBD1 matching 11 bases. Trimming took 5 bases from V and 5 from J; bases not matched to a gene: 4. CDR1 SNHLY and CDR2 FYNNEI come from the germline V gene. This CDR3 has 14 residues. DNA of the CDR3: TGTGCCAGCAGTCGGACAGGGGGCGGGACTGAAGCTTTCTTT. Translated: CASSRTGGGTEAFF.

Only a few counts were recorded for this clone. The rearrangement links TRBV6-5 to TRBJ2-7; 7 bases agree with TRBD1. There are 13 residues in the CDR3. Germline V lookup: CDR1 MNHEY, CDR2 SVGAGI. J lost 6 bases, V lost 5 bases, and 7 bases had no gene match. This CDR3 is CASSDRVSSEQYF. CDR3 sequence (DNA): TGTGCCAGCAGTGACAGGGTCAGCTCCGAGCAGTACTTC.

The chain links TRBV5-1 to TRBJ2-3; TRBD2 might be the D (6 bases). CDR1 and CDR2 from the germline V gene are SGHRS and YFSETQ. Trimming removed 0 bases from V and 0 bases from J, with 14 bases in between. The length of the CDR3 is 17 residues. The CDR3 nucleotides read TGCGCCAGCAGCTTGGCCTTCAGCGGGCCAAGCACAGATACGCAGTATTTT. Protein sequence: CASSLAFSGPSTDTQYF.

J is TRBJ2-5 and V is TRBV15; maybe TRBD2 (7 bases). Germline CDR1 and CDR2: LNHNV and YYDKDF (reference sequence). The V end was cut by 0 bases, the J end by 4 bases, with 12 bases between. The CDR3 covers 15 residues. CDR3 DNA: TGTGCCACCAGCAGAGAGGGGGGGCCTCGAGAGACCCAGTACTTC. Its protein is CATSREGGPRETQYF.

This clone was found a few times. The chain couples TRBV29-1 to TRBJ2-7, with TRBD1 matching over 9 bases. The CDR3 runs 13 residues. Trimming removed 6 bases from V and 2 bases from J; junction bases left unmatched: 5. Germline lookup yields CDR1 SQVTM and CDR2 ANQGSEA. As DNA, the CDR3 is TGCAGCGTAGTACGACAGGGGGCCTACGAGCAGTACTTC. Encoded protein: CSVVRQGAYEQYF.